A selection of T cell receptor beta chains follows, all from one sample in a study of OX40 agonist ivuxolimab in advanced cancers. Sequencing used immunoSEQ multiplex PCR; TCRdb keeps in-frame clones, though not all of them. The data hold tens of thousands of clones, with 80% to 90% observed a single time. This specimen was CD4+ or CD8+ T cells sorted from blood, taken in a trial of the OX40 agonist ivuxolimab. These TCRs come from an adult with an advanced solid tumor such as melanoma, head and neck, liver or kidney cancer. Both conserved end residues are part of each CDR3. A D gene is named only where the DNA matches it firmly. Size is stated for part of the rows, as once, few or many counts, or as a class when the clone is expanded.

D gene	V gene	clone size	J gene	CDR3 DNA	CDR3 protein
-	TRBV9	-	TRBJ2-2	TGTGCCAGCAGCGACAGGCGCGAAGGCACCGGGGAGCTGTTTTTT	CASSDRREGTGELFF
TRBD1	TRBV6-5	-	TRBJ1-2	TGTGCCAGCAGTTATAGCCCCGGGACAGACTATGGCTACACCTTC	CASSYSPGTDYGYTF
-	TRBV9	-	TRBJ2-7	TGTGCCAGCAGCCATAGCTCCTACGAGCAGTACTTC	CASSHSSYEQYF
-	TRBV4-3	-	TRBJ2-3	TGCGCCAGCAGCCAAGCCGGGACTAGCACAGATACGCAGTATTTT	CASSQAGTSTDTQYF
-	TRBV27	-	TRBJ2-1	TGTGCCAGCAGTCCAACCACCCGACAGGAGCAGTTCTTC	CASSPTTRQEQFF
-	TRBV7-9	few	TRBJ1-1	TGTGCCAGCAGCCCTGGTCAGGGTGGAGGCACTGAAGCTTTCTTT	CASSPGQGGGTEAFF
-	TRBV27	-	TRBJ1-4	TGTGCCAGCAGTCTTGGGGGCACGACTAATGAAAAACTGTTTTTT	CASSLGGTTNEKLFF
-	TRBV9	-	TRBJ2-3	TGTGCCAGCAGCGTAGTATCGAGGGAGGGGGTCACAGATACGCAGTATTTT	CASSVVSREGVTDTQYF
TRBD2	TRBV13	once	TRBJ2-7	TGTGCCAGCAGCTCGGGACTAGCGAGCTACGAGCAGTACTTC	CASSSGLASYEQYF
-	TRBV6-6	-	TRBJ2-1	TGTGCCAGCAATAGGGACTACAATGAGCAGTTCTTC	CASNRDYNEQFF
-	TRBV6-5	-	TRBJ1-1	TGTGCCAGCAGTTACTCGCTAGATTCAACCGACACTGAAGCTTTCTTT	CASSYSLDSTDTEAFF
-	TRBV19	-	TRBJ1-1	TGTGCCAGTAGTATTTCCTTGAACACTGAAGCTTTCTTT	CASSISLNTEAFF
-	TRBV2	once	TRBJ2-3	TGTGCCAGCTATGAAAACACAGATACGCAGTATTTT	CASYENTDTQYF
TRBD2	TRBV7-9	-	TRBJ2-7	TGTGCCAGCAGCCTTAGCGGGCCCGGGTGGGAGCAGTACTTC	CASSLSGPGWEQYF
-	TRBV19	-	TRBJ1-5	TGTGCCAGTAGTTCAGGGTTTCTAGGACGTGTTGAGAGCAATCAGCCCCAGCATTTT	CASSSGFLGRVESNQPQHF
-	TRBV7-9	-	TRBJ2-6	TGTGCCAGCAGCTTAGTACAGACCTCTGGGGCCAACGTCCTGACTTTC	CASSLVQTSGANVLTF